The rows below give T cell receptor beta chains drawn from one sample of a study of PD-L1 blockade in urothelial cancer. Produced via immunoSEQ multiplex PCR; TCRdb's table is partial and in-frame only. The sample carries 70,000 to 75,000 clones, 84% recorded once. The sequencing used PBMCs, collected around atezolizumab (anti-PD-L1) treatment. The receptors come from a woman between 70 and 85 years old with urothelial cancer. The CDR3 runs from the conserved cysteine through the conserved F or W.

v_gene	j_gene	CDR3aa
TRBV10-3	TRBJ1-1	CAISDGLTVNTEAFF
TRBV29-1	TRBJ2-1	CSVETSRLGTRLERYPEQFF
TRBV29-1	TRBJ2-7	CSVVEQGQQYF
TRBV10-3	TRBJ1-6	CAISPEGRFLHSPLHF
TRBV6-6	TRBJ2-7	CASWRGTGGSYEQYF
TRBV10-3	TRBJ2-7	CAIRGLANEQYF
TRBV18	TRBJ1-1	CASSPGGSLNTEAFF
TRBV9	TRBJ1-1	CASTRDRVYTEAFF
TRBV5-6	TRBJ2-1	CASSLESWYGAGLPHEQFF
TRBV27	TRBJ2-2	CASSSRRGSGRNTGELFF
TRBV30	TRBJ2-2	CAWSVPLSTGELFF
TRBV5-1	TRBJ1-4	CASSLGQGVEKLFF
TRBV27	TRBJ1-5	CASSPLDRVNQPQHF
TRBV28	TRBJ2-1	CASSPTFLAGRDNEQFF
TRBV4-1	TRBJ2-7	CASSQEARTSGRYEQYF
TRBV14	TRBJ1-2	CASSRRPPTGYGYTF
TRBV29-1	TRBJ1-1	CSVESSPGSTEAFF
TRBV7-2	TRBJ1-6	CASSLAPGGRGIVYNSPLHF
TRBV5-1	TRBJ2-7	CASSATGGYEQYF
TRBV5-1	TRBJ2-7	CASSLGGLAGGSYEQYF
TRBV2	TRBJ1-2	CASSDGLGDYGYTF
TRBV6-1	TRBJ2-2	CASASSYGGELFF
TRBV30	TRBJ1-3	CARSAGLSSGNTIYF